One sample yielded the 9 T cell receptor beta chains listed below, sequenced in a study of OX40 agonist ivuxolimab in advanced cancers. Clones were read by immunoSEQ multiplex PCR, and TCRdb kept only the in-frame ones, dropping some. The data show some 13,000 clones, over 60% seen once. The source was CD4+ or CD8+ T cells sorted from blood, collected in a trial of the OX40 agonist ivuxolimab. All receptors derive from an adult with an advanced solid tumor such as melanoma, head and neck, liver or kidney cancer.

In this sample, this clone turned up a few times. This chain connects TRBV11-2 to TRBJ1-4; TRBD1 might be the D (6 bases). CDR3 length: 14 residues. The germline gives CDR1 SGHAT, CDR2 FQNNGV. V lost 1 base, J lost 7 bases, and 10 bases lay in between. This chain's CDR3 is CASSLGQAGEKLFF. DNA for the CDR3: TGTGCCAGCAGCTTAGGACAGGCGGGTGAAAAACTGTTTTTT.

The rearrangement links TRBV7-3 to TRBJ1-1; D call uncertain. The V end lost 2 bases, the J end lost 1 base, and 11 bases lay between the germline ends. The CDR3 has 15 residues. Looked up from germline, CDR1 is SGHTA and CDR2 is FQGTGA. CDR3 loop: CASSLPVGGNTEAFF. In nucleotides, the CDR3 is TGTGCCAGCAGCTTACCCGTCGGCGGGAACACTGAAGCTTTCTTT. Drawing the rest from reference TRBV7-3 and TRBJ1-1, the complete variable domain is GAGVSQTPSNKVTEKGKYVELRCDPISGHTALYWYRQSLGQGPEFLIYFQGTGAADDSGLPNDRFFAVRPEGSVSTLKIQRTERGDSAVYLCASSLPVGGNTEAFFGQGTRLTVV.

The genes are TRBV14 and TRBJ2-1, with TRBD2 identical over 7 bases. Trimming cost V 1 base and J 6 bases; bases outside gene matches: 24. The CDR3 loop spans 21 amino acids. Germline lookup yields CDR1 SGHDN and CDR2 FVKESK. DNA for the CDR3: TGTGCCAGCAGCCAAGTAGTTCCTCCTAGCGGCTCGACCAAGCATCCCAATGAGCAGTTCTTC. It translates to CASSQVVPPSGSTKHPNEQFF. The variable domain in full, completed from reference TRBV14 and TRBJ2-1, reads EAGVTQFPSHSVIEKGQTVTLRCDPISGHDNLYWYRRVMGKEIKFLLHFVKESKQDESGMPNNRFLAERTGGTYSTLKVQPAELEDSGVYFCASSQVVPPSGSTKHPNEQFFGPGTRLTVL.

The V call is TRBV2, the J call TRBJ2-7; no definite D call. The CDR3 length is 12 residues. Germline V gene data show CDR1 as SNHLY and CDR2 as FYNNEI. The germline V and J ends were trimmed by 5 bases and 2 bases, with 7 bases remaining between them. CDR3 in DNA: TGTGCCAGCAGTTTCGGACCCTACGAGCAGTACTTC. Translation: CASSFGPYEQYF.

This clone was seen just once. CDR3 in amino acids: CASSPLGTSGAYEQYF. The CDR3 nucleotides read TGTGCCAGCAGCCCCCTAGGGACTAGCGGGGCGTACGAGCAGTACTTC. The V call is TRBV5-5, the J call TRBJ2-7, with 13 nucleotides matching TRBD2. The CDR3 is 16 amino acids. V trimming: 4 bases; J trimming: 4 bases; junction bases outside the gene matches: 8. From germline, CDR1 is SGHKS and CDR2 YYEKEE (reference sequence).

In this sample, this clone turned up a few times. The CDR3, as DNA: TGTGCCAGCAGCCAAGGGTTTAGCGGGAGGAGGGATTATGAGCAGTTCTTC. It is translated as CASSQGFSGRRDYEQFF. J is TRBJ2-1 and V is TRBV4-2; TRBD2 matches 10 bases. The length of the CDR3 is 17 residues. Germline V gives CDR1 LGHNA, CDR2 YNFKEQ. V was pared by 1 base and J by 8 bases, with 11 bases of the junction left unmatched.

The V gene is TRBV4-3, the J gene TRBJ2-6, with 8 bases fitting TRBD2. CDR1 and CDR2 (germline): LGHNA, YSLEER. Germline trimming cut 1 base from V and 1 base from J; bases unmatched to any gene: 0. The CDR3 totals 16 residues. CDR3 bases: TGCGCCAGCAGCCAAGCGGGGGGGTCTGGGGCCAACGTCCTGACTTTC. Its protein is CASSQAGGSGANVLTF.

V is TRBV5-1 and J is TRBJ2-7; 8 bases fit TRBD2. The length of the CDR3 is 14 residues. CDR1 and CDR2 from the germline V gene are SGHRS and YFSETQ. Losses at the gene ends were 5 bases for V and 2 bases for J; bases not matched to a gene: 6. This CDR3 reads CASRVDSGTYEQYF. As DNA, the CDR3 is TGCGCCAGCAGAGTGGATAGCGGGACCTACGAGCAGTACTTC.

The genes are TRBV19 and TRBJ1-2, with 10 bases identical to TRBD1. The CDR3 loop spans 17 amino acids. CDR1 and CDR2 from the germline V gene are LNHDA and SQIVND (reference sequence). With V trimmed by 0 bases and J by 7 bases, 11 bases remained unmatched. CDR3 coding DNA: TGTGCCAGTAGTATAGACCGCGGGACAGGGGATTTGGTTGGCTACACCTTC. This sequence encodes CASSIDRGTGDLVGYTF.